The text below deals with one T cell receptor (beta chain). These data belong to a study of PD-1 blockade in mismatch repair-deficient tumors. Assay: immunoSEQ multiplex PCR; the TCRdb copy retains only in-frame clones and omits some. The sample includes approximately 63,000 clones, approximately 89% of them seen just once. Specimen: peripheral blood, collected 52 weeks after starting pembrolizumab. This clonotype was sampled from an adult with mismatch repair-deficient cancer.

The CDR3 sequence is CASSSRQGPYSNQPQHF. The CDR3 bases are TGTGCCAGTAGTTCCCGGCAGGGCCCCTATAGCAATCAGCCCCAGCATTTT. The chain recombines TRBV19 with TRBJ1-5; D perhaps matches TRBD1 (5 bases). This CDR3 region has 17 residues. V dropped 5 bases and J dropped 0 bases, with 17 bases sitting between them. The germline CDR1 and CDR2 sequences are LNHDA and SQIVND (reference sequence). The entire variable domain, with the rest obtained from reference TRBV19 and TRBJ1-5, is as follows: DGGITQSPKYLFRKEGQNVTLSCEQNLNHDAMYWYRQDPGQGLRLIYYSQIVNDFQKGDIAEGYSVSREKKESFPLTVTSAQKNPTAFYLCASSSRQGPYSNQPQHFGDGTRLSIL.